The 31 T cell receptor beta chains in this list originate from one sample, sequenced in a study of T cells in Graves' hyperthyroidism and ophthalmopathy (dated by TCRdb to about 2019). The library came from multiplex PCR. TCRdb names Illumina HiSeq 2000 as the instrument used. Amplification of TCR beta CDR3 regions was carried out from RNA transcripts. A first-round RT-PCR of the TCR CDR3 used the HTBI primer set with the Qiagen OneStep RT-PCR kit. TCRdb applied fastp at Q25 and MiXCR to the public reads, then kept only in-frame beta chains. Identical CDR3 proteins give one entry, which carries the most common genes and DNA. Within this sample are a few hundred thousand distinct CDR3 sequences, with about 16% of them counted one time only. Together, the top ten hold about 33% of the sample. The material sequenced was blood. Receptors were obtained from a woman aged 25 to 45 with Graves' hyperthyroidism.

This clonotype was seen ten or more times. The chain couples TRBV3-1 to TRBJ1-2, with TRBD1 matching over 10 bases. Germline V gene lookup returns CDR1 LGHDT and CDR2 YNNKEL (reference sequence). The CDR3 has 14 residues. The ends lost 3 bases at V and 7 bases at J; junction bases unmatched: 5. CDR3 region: CASSQGTGVGGYTF. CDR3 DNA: TGTGCCAGCAGCCAGGGGACAGGGGTAGGTGGCTACACCTTC.

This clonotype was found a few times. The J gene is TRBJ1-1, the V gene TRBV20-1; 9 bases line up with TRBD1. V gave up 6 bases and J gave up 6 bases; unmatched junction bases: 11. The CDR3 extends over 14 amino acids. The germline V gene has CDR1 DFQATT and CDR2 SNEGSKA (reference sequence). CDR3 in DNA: TGCAGTGCGGACAGGGGAAGAGTGATGGCTGAAGCTTTCTTT. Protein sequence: CSADRGRVMAEAFF.

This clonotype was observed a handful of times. CDR3 in DNA: TGTGCCAGCAGCGGGCCCGTAGCAGGTCCCTACGAGCAGTACTTC. It encodes CASSGPVAGPYEQYF. V is TRBV28 and J is TRBJ2-7; D not certain. The V and J ends lost 6 bases and 2 bases respectively, with 17 bases between them. In germline, CDR1 is MDHEN, CDR2 SYDVKM. CDR3 length equals 15 residues. Supplemented by reference TRBV28 and TRBJ2-7, the full variable domain reads DVKVTQSSRYLVKRTGEKVFLECVQDMDHENMFWYRQDPGLGLRLIYFSYDVKMKEKGDIPEGYSVSREKKERFSLILESASTNQTSMYLCASSGPVAGPYEQYFGPGTRLTVT.

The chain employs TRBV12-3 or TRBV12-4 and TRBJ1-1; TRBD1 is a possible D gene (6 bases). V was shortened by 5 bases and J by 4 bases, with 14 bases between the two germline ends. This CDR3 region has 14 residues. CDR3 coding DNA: TGTGCCAGCAGTCCCGACGCGGGGGCCACTGAAGCTTTCTTT. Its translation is CASSPDAGATEAFF.

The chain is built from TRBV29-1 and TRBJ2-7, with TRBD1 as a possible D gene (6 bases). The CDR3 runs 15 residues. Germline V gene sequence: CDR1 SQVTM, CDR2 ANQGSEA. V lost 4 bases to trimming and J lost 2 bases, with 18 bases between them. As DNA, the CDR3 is TGCAGCGTTGTTAAAACCGAGACAGGCGCCTACGAGCAGTACTTC. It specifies CSVVKTETGAYEQYF.

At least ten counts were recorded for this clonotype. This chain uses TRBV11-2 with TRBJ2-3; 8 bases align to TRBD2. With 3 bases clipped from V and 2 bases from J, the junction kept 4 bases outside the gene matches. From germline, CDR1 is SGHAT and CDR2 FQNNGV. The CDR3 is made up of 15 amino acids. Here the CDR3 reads CASSLSGRATDTQYF. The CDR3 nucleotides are TGTGCCAGCAGCTTGTCCGGGAGGGCCACAGATACGCAGTATTTT.

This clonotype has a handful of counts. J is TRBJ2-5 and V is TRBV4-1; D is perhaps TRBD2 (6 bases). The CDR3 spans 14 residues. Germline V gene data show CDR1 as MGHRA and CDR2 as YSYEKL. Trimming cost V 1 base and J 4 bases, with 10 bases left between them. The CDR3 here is CASSQGLVAETQYF. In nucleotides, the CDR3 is TGCGCCAGCAGCCAAGGACTAGTGGCAGAGACCCAGTACTTC.

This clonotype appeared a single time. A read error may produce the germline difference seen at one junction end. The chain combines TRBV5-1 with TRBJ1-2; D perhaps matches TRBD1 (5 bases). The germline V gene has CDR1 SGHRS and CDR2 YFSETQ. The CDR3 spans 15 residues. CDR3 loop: CASSLASGTSYGYTF. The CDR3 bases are TGTGCCAGCAGCTTGGCCTCGGGGACGAGCTATGGCTACACCTTC. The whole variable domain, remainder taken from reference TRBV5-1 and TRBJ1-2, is KAGVTQTPRYLIKTRGQQVTLSCSPISGHRSVSWYQQTPGQGLQFLFEYFSETQRNKGNFPGRFSGRQFSNSRSEMNVSTLELGDSALYLCASSLASGTSYGYTFGSGTRLTVV.

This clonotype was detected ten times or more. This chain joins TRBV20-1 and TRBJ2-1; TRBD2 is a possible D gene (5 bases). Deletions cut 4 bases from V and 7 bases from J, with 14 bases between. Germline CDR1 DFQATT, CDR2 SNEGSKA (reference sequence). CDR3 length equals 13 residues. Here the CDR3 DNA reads TGCAGTGCTACCGGAGTAGGCGGGAATGAGCAGTTCTTC. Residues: CSATGVGGNEQFF.

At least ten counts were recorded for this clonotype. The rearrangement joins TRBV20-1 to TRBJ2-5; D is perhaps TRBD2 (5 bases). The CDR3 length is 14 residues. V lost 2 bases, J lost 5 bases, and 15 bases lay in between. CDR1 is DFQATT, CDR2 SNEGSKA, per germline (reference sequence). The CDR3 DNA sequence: TGCAGTGCTAGACGGAGGCTACTTCAGGAGACCCAGTACTTC. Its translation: CSARRRLLQETQYF.

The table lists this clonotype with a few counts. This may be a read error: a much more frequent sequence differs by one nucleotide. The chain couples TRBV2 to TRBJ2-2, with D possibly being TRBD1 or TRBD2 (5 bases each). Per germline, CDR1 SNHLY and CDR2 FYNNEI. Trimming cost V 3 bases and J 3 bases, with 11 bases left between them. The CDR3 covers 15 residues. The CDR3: CASSELLGDTGELFF. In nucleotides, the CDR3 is TGTGCCAGCAGTGAGTTATTGGGGGACACCGGGGAGCTGTTTTTT.

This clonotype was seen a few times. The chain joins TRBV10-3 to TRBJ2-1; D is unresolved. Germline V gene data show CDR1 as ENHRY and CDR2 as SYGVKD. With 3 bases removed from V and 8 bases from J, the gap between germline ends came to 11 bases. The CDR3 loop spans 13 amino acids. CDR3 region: CAISDRQTYEQFF. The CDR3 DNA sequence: TGTGCCATCAGTGACCGCCAGACTTATGAGCAGTTCTTC.

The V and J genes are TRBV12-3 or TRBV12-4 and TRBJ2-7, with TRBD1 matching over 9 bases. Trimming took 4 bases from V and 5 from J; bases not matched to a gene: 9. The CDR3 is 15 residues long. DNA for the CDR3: TGTGCCAGCAGTTCTGAACAGGGGGCTGGGGACGAGCAGTACTTC. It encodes CASSSEQGAGDEQYF.

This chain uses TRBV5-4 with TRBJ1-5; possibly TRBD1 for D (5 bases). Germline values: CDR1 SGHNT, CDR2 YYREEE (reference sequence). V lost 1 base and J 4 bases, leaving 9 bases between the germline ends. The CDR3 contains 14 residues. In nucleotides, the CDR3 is TGTGCCAGCAGCTTGTGGGGGACGAATCAGCCCCAGCATTTT. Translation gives CASSLWGTNQPQHF.

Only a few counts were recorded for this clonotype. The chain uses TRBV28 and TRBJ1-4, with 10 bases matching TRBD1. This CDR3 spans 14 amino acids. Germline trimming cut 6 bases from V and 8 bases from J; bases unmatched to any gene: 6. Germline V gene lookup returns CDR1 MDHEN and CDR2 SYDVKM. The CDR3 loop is CASRSGTGAEKLFF. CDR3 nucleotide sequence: TGTGCCAGCAGGTCCGGGACAGGGGCCGAAAAACTGTTTTTT.

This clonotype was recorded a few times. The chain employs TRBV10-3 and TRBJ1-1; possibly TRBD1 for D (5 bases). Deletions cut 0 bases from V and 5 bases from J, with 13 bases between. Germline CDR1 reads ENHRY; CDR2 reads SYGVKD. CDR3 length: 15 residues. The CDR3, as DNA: TGTGCCATCAGTGAGTCGACGGGACTTGGGACTGAAGCTTTCTTT. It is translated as CAISESTGLGTEAFF.

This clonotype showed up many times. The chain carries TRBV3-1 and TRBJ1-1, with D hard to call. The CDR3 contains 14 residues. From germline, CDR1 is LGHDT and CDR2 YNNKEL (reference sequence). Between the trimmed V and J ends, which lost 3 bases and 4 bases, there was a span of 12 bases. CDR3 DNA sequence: TGTGCCAGCAGCCAGCCTGGTCTCGGCACTGAAGCTTTCTTT. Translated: CASSQPGLGTEAFF.

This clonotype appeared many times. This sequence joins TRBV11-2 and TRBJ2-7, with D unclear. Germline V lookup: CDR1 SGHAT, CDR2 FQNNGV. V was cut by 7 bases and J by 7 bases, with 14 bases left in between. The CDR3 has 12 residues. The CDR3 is CASKYRAWEQYF. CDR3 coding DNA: TGTGCCAGCAAATATAGGGCGTGGGAGCAGTACTTC.

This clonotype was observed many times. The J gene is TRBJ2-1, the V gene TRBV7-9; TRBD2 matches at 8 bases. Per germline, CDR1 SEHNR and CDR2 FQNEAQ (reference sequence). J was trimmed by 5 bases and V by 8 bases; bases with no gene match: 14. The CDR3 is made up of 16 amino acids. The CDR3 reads CASHKWRREDDNEQFF. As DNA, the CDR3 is TGTGCCAGCCACAAATGGCGGCGGGAGGATGACAATGAGCAGTTCTTC.

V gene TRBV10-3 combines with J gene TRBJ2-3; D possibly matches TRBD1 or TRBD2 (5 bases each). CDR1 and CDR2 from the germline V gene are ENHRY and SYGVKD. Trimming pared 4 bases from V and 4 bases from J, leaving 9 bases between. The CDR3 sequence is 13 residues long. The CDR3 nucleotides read TGTGCCATCAGTGTAGGGACCCCAGATACGCAGTATTTT. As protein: CAISVGTPDTQYF.

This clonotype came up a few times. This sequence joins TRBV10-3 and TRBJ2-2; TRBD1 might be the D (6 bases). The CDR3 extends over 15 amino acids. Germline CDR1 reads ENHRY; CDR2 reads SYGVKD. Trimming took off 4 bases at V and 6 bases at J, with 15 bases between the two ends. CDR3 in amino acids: CAISGQGQTPGELFF. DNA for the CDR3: TGTGCCATCAGTGGGCAGGGGCAAACCCCCGGGGAGCTGTTTTTT.

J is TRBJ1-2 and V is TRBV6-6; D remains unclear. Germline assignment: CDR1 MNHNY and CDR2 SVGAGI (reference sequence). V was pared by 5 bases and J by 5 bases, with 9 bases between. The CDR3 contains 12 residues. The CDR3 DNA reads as TGTGCCAGCAGTCTGCAGTGGTATGGCTACACCTTC. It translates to CASSLQWYGYTF.

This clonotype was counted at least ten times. The CDR3: CASRDWDTQYF. In DNA form, the CDR3 reads TGTGCCAGCAGGGATTGGGATACGCAGTATTTT. The V and J genes are TRBV2 and TRBJ2-3; D gene uncertain. Trimming cost V 6 bases and J 6 bases, with 7 bases left between them. In germline, CDR1 is SNHLY, CDR2 FYNNEI. The CDR3 consists of 11 residues.

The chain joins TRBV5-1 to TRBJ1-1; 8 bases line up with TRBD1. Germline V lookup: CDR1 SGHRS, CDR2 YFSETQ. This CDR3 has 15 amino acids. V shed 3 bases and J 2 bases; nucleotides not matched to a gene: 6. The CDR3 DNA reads TGCGCCAGCAGCTATGGGACAGGCCGTAACACTGAAGCTTTCTTT. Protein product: CASSYGTGRNTEAFF.

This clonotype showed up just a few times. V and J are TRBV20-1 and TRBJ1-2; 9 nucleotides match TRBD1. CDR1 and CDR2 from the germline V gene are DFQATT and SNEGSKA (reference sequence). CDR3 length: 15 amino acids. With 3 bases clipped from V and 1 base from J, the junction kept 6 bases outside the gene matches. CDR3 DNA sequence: TGCAGTGCTAGTAGGACAGGGGCAGATAACTATGGCTACACCTTC. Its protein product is CSASRTGADNYGYTF.

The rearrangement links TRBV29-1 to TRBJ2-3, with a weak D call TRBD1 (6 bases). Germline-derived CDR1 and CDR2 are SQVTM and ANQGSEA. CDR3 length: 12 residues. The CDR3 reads CIMRGSTDTQYF. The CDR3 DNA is TGCATTATGAGGGGGAGCACAGATACGCAGTATTTT.

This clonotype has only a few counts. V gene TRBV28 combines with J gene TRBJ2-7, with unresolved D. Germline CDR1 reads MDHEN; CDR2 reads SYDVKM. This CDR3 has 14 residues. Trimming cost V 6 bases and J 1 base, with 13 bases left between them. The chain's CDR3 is CASRTIKDSYEQYF. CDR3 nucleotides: TGTGCCAGCAGAACGATCAAGGATTCCTACGAGCAGTACTTC.

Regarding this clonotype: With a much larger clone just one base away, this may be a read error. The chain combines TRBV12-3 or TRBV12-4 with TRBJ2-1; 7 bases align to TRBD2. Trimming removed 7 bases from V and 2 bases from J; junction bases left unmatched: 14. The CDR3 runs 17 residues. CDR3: CASTSLTSEFPYNEQFF. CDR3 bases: TGTGCCAGCACCTCTTTAACTAGCGAATTCCCCTACAATGAGCAGTTCTTC.

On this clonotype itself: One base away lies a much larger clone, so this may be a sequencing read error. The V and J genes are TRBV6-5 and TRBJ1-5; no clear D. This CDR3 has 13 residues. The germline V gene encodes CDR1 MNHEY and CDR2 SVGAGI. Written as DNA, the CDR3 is TGTGCCAGCAGTTACGTACCCCACCAGCCCCGGCATTTT. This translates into CASSYVPHQPRHF.

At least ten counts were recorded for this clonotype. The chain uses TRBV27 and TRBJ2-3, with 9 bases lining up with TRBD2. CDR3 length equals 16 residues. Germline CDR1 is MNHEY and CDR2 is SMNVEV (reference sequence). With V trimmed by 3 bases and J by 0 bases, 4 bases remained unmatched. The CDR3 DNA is TGTGCCAGCAGTTTCTCTAGCGGGACTAGCACAGATACGCAGTATTTT. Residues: CASSFSSGTSTDTQYF.

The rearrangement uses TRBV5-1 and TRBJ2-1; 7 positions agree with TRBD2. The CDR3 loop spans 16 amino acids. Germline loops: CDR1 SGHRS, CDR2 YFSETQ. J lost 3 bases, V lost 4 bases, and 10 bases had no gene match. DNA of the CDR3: TGCGCCAGCAGCCCCGACCCTAGCGGCAACTACAATGAGCAGTTCTTC. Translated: CASSPDPSGNYNEQFF.